The 17 T cell receptor beta chains below all came from one sample that was sequenced in a study of sequential checkpoint blockade in melanoma. Profiling relied on immunoSEQ multiplex PCR, and the TCRdb table lists in-frame clones only, not all of them. The top ten hold 10% to 15% of the sample, which has approximately 40,000 clones, roughly 88% seen once. The sample's treatment: randomized to nivolumab then ipilimumab (arm A) or the reverse (arm B). Sample: CD8+ T cells sorted from blood (inferred from file names), taken from a patient given nivolumab and ipilimumab in sequence. The receptors stem from a human donor with melanoma.

This chain joins TRBV14 and TRBJ2-1, with 13 bases identical to TRBD2. V was clipped by 0 bases and J by 9 bases; unmatched bases: 5. The CDR3 loop spans 16 amino acids. Germline V gene lookup returns CDR1 SGHDN and CDR2 FVKESK. Here the CDR3 DNA reads TGTGCCAGCAGCCAAGATGGGACTAGCGGGATGGTTGAGCAGTTCTTC. The encoded protein is CASSQDGTSGMVEQFF.

DNA for the CDR3: TGTGCCACCAGCAGAGATATCGGAACAGGGGCCGAAGAGACCCAGTACTTC. This encodes CATSRDIGTGAEETQYF. This chain uses TRBV15 with TRBJ2-5; 7 bases align to TRBD1. Losses at the gene ends were 0 bases for V and 3 bases for J; bases not matched to a gene: 10. The CDR3 loop spans 17 amino acids. CDR1 and CDR2 from the germline V gene are LNHNV and YYDKDF (reference sequence).

This clone was counted only a few times. The gene calls are TRBV19 and TRBJ2-7, with D possibly TRBD2 on 6 matching bases. V was cut by 1 base and J by 5 bases, with 9 bases left in between. The CDR3 sequence is 13 residues long. CDR1 and CDR2 from the germline V gene are LNHDA and SQIVND (reference sequence). The DNA for the CDR3 is TGTGCCAGTAGTATAGGGGCGGGAAACGAGCAGTACGTC. Protein: CASSIGAGNEQYV.

V is TRBV7-9 and J is TRBJ2-4; D is unresolved. The germline V gene has CDR1 SEHNR and CDR2 FQNEAQ (reference sequence). The CDR3 length is 13 residues. V lost 5 bases to trimming and J lost 5 bases, with 10 bases between them. CDR3 loop: CASSPSAENIQYF. DNA of the CDR3: TGTGCCAGCAGCCCCTCGGCGGAAAACATTCAGTACTTC. The whole variable domain, remainder taken from reference TRBV7-9 and TRBJ2-4, is DTGVSQNPRHKITKRGQNVTFRCDPISEHNRLYWYRQTLGQGPEFLTYFQNEAQLEKSRLLSDRFSAERPKGSFSTLEIQRTEQGDSAMYLCASSPSAENIQYFGAGTRLSVL.

This clone showed up just a few times. V is TRBV6-5 and J is TRBJ2-7; D might be TRBD1 (6 bases). The CDR3 has 13 amino acids. V lost 2 bases and J 2 bases, leaving 7 bases between the germline ends. Germline V gene data show CDR1 as MNHEY and CDR2 as SVGAGI. The CDR3 region is CASSYRDTYEQYF. DNA of the CDR3: TGTGCCAGCAGTTACCGGGACACCTACGAGCAGTACTTC.

The CDR3 reads CAISGDENGQYF. The CDR3 DNA follows: TGTGCCATTTCGGGGGACGAGAATGGGCAGTACTTC. This chain joins TRBV10-3 and TRBJ2-7, with D tentatively TRBD2 (6 bases). This CDR3 comprises 12 residues. The ends were cut back, 9 bases at V and 9 bases at J, with 18 bases in the middle. In germline, CDR1 is ENHRY, CDR2 SYGVKD.

The rearrangement joins TRBV5-4 to TRBJ1-1; TRBD1 matches at 7 bases. With V trimmed by 4 bases and J by 4 bases, 10 bases remained unmatched. Germline lookup yields CDR1 SGHNT and CDR2 YYREEE (reference sequence). This CDR3 region has 15 residues. The DNA for the CDR3 is TGTGCCAGCAGCCTAAGGGGACAGCCTAGCACTGAAGCTTTCTTT. Translation gives CASSLRGQPSTEAFF.

The DNA of the CDR3 is TGCAGCGTTGTGGGACAGGGGGCCGCCGGGGAGCTGTTTTTT. Translating gives CSVVGQGAAGELFF. This sequence joins TRBV29-1 and TRBJ2-2, with 12 bases matching TRBD1. Germline CDR1 and CDR2: SQVTM and ANQGSEA. The CDR3 consists of 14 residues. Unmatched junction bases numbered 3, after V lost 4 bases and J lost 6 bases.

The chain is built from TRBV15 and TRBJ2-2; D possibly corresponds to TRBD1 (6 bases). The CDR3 extends over 15 amino acids. Trimming took off 8 bases at V and 5 bases at J, with 18 bases between the two ends. Germline-derived CDR1 and CDR2 are LNHNV and YYDKDF (reference sequence). The DNA for the CDR3 is TGTGCCACCTCATCTTCGGGACAACGAACCGGGGAGCTGTTTTTT. It translates to CATSSSGQRTGELFF.

The chain carries TRBV11-2 and TRBJ1-2, with D perhaps matching TRBD1 (5 bases). Germline-derived CDR1 and CDR2 are SGHAT and FQNNGV. The CDR3 has 14 residues. Trimming left V 5 bases short and J 7 bases short, with 17 bases between. The DNA for the CDR3 is TGTGCCAGCAGCCAAGGTCTAGGGGCCGGTGGCTACACCTTC. This sequence encodes CASSQGLGAGGYTF.

The chain links TRBV4-2 to TRBJ1-1, with no clear D. CDR1 and CDR2 from the germline V gene are LGHNA and YNFKEQ. The CDR3 extends over 15 amino acids. Trimming stripped 0 bases from V and 1 base from J, with 9 bases between. In DNA, the CDR3 is TGTGCCAGCAGCCAAGAATCGGGGTGGAACACTGAAGCTTTCTTT. Protein: CASSQESGWNTEAFF.

The chain employs TRBV30 and TRBJ2-5; 10 bases map to TRBD2. The J call may be in error: the DNA end matches TRBJ2-7 better. Per the germline V gene, CDR1 is GTSNPN and CDR2 is SVGIG (reference sequence). This CDR3 is 13 amino acids long. DNA of the CDR3: TGTGCCTTTACTAGCGGGGCAGCTTACGAGCAGTACTTC. Its translation is CAFTSGAAYEQYF.

This clone was recorded a few times. The rearrangement links TRBV21-1 to TRBJ1-2; the table's D gene call, TRBD1, was not cross checked with the DNA. TRBV21-1 is a pseudogene segment. This CDR3 has 11 residues. The CDR3 sequence: CASKDKRGYTF. Here the CDR3 DNA reads TGTGCCAGCAAGGACAAACGGGGCTACACCTTC.

The chain is built from TRBV14 and TRBJ2-3; 8 nucleotides agree with TRBD2. V trimming: 6 bases; J trimming: 5 bases; junction bases outside the gene matches: 7. CDR1 and CDR2 from the germline V gene are SGHDN and FVKESK. This CDR3 comprises 14 residues. CDR3: CASSSGTGVDTQYF. CDR3 DNA sequence: TGTGCCAGCAGTAGCGGGACCGGAGTAGATACGCAGTATTTT.

About this clone: Mismatch with germline at one junction end may stem from a read error. The chain uses TRBV9 and TRBJ1-1; the D gene is possibly TRBD1 (5 bases). This CDR3 has 14 amino acids. CDR1 and CDR2 (germline): SGDLS, YYNGEE. CDR3 sequence (DNA): TGTGCCAGCAGCTCTCACGGGGGGAACGCTGAAGCTTTCTTT. Translated: CASSSHGGNAEAFF.

The J gene is TRBJ1-3, the V gene TRBV7-9, with 9 bases lining up with TRBD1. This CDR3 is built from 17 residues. The V gene's germline CDR1 is SEHNR and CDR2 FQNEAQ (reference sequence). With 3 bases clipped from V and 1 base from J, the junction kept 7 bases outside the gene matches. The CDR3 DNA is TGTGCCAGCAGCTTCCCCTACGACAGGGGGTCTGGAAACACCATATATTTT. Amino acids: CASSFPYDRGSGNTIYF.

Only a few counts were recorded for this clone. The genes are TRBV5-6 and TRBJ1-2, with a tentative D call TRBD1 (5 bases). V was shortened by 6 bases and J by 4 bases, with 10 bases between the two germline ends. The CDR3 has 12 residues. CDR1 is SGHDT and CDR2 is YYEEEE in the germline V gene. The CDR3 loop reads CASTDSGYGYTF. CDR3 nucleotide sequence: TGTGCCAGCACCGACAGTGGCTATGGCTACACCTTC.